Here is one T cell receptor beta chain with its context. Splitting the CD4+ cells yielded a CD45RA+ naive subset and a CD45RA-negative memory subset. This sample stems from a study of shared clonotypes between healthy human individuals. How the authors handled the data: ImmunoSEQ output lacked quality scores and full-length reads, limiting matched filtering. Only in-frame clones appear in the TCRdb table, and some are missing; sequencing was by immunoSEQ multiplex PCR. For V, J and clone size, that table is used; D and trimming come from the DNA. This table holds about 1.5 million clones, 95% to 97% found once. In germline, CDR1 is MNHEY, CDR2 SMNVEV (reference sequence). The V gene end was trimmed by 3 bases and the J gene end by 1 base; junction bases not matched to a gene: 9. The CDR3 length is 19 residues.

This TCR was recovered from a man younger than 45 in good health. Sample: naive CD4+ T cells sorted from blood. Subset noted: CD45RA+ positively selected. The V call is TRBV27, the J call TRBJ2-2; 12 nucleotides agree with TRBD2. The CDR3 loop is CASSFGILAGGLNTGELFF. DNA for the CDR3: TGTGCCAGCAGTTTCGGGATACTAGCGGGAGGCCTGAACACCGGGGAGCTGTTTTTT.